This T cell receptor (beta chain) was captured by sequencing in a study of T cell changes during pregnancy in multiple sclerosis. Generated by immunoSEQ multiplex PCR, the TCRdb table keeps only in-frame clones and is missing some. Of roughly 40,000 clones detected, 90% to 95% appear once; the ten largest clones hold around 0.4%. Trimming stripped 3 bases from V and 5 bases from J, with 15 bases between. Germline CDR1 LNHDA, CDR2 SQIVND (reference sequence). This CDR3 is built from 15 residues. The rearrangement uses TRBV19 and TRBJ2-3, with a weak D call TRBD2 (6 bases). The sequence derives from a female donor with multiple sclerosis, enrolled in a pregnancy study. Sequences were derived from CD4+ T cells from peripheral blood mononuclear cells, sampled in the second trimester of pregnancy. CDR3 in DNA: TGTGCCAGTAGTATTAGAACGGGAGAGATAGATACGCAGTATTTT. Protein: CASSIRTGEIDTQYF.